A single sample gave rise to the 30 T cell receptor beta chains below, sequenced in a study of human T cells and chemical hapten exposure. TCRdb passed the RACE reads through MiXCR, listing each CDR3 protein once. This table holds 300,000 to 450,000 distinct CDR3 sequences, approximately 5% found once. Time point specified: pre-sensitization, week 0. Treatment denoted: therapeutic diphenylcyclopropenone sensitization with weekly scalp DPC. Sample: whole blood, taken in connection with sensitization to the hapten diphenylcyclopropenone (DPC). The origin of the receptors is a woman under 30 with alopecia areata. Some clones in this sample may be carry-over from other donors' samples.

There are many counts of this clonotype. J is TRBJ2-3 and V is TRBV27; tentatively, D is TRBD1 (6 bases). This CDR3 has 15 amino acids. V shed 5 bases and J shed 5 bases, with 17 bases lying between them. Germline CDR1 and CDR2: MNHEY and SMNVEV (reference sequence). This CDR3 reads CASSANRVGKDTQYF. CDR3 bases: TGTGCCAGCAGTGCCAACAGGGTCGGTAAAGATACGCAGTATTTT.

This clonotype was detected many times. CDR3 residues: CASSLQRGMTQYF. The DNA of the CDR3 is TGTGCCAGCAGCTTGCAGCGGGGGATGACCCAGTACTTC. The V gene is TRBV5-4, the J gene TRBJ2-5; TRBD2 agrees at 8 bases. Germline V gene sequence: CDR1 SGHNT, CDR2 YYREEE (reference sequence). V dropped 1 base and J dropped 7; count of bases not matched to a gene: 3. The CDR3 has 13 amino acids.

This clonotype occurred many times. V gene TRBV3-1 combines with J gene TRBJ1-2; D gene unclear. Germline lookup yields CDR1 LGHDT and CDR2 YNNKEL (reference sequence). CDR3 size: 13 residues. Trimming took off 1 base at V and 7 bases at J, with 10 bases between the two ends. The CDR3 sequence is CASSQGNFRGYTF. The DNA of the CDR3 is TGTGCCAGCAGCCAAGGGAACTTCCGTGGCTACACCTTC.

This clonotype has more than one count but fewer than ten. The chain employs TRBV4-3 and TRBJ2-3; tentatively, D is TRBD2 (5 bases). V gave up 1 base and J gave up 4 bases, with 18 bases separating them. This CDR3 spans 17 amino acids. Germline lookup yields CDR1 LGHNA and CDR2 YSLEER. CDR3: CASSQGISRGPADTQYF. CDR3 bases: TGCGCCAGCAGCCAAGGAATTTCGAGAGGGCCCGCAGATACGCAGTATTTT.

Ten or more counts support this clonotype. This chain connects TRBV6-2 or TRBV6-3 to TRBJ1-4; D is uncertain. Germline V gene sequence: CDR1 MNHEY, CDR2 SVGEGT. The CDR3 covers 14 residues. V shed 7 bases and J shed 5 bases, with 14 bases lying between them. In nucleotides, the CDR3 is TGTGCCAGCACCCCGGACGGGTTAAATGAAAAACTGTTTTTT. Its protein is CASTPDGLNEKLFF.

This clonotype came up a few times. The rearrangement joins TRBV18 to TRBJ1-6; D remains unclear. The V gene lost 1 base and the J gene lost 0 bases, with 13 bases spanning the gap. The CDR3 extends over 18 amino acids. Germline V gene data show CDR1 as KGHSH and CDR2 as LQKENI. The CDR3: CASSPRFSGSSYNSPLHF. The CDR3 bases are TGTGCCAGCTCACCACGGTTCTCGGGGAGCTCCTATAATTCACCCCTCCACTTT.

This clonotype was picked up many times. The rearrangement joins TRBV4-2 to TRBJ1-5; D unclear. V lost 0 bases and J 0 bases, leaving 6 bases between the germline ends. This CDR3 comprises 15 residues. Germline CDR1 and CDR2: LGHNA and YNFKEQ. CDR3: CASSQDLYSNQPQHF. The CDR3 coding sequence is TGTGCCAGCAGCCAAGATTTGTATAGCAATCAGCCCCAGCATTTT.

In this sample, this clonotype turned up many times. J is TRBJ2-1 and V is TRBV5-1; 7 positions agree with TRBD1. The CDR3 runs to 14 residues. Germline CDR1 is SGHRS and CDR2 is YFSETQ. The trim removed 7 bases at V and 2 bases at J, leaving 6 bases unmatched. The CDR3 loop reads CASGRDSTYNEQFF. CDR3 DNA sequence: TGCGCCAGCGGTCGGGACAGCACCTACAATGAGCAGTTCTTC.

This clonotype was counted at least ten times. The V gene is TRBV3-1, the J gene TRBJ2-7; D is unresolved. The CDR3 sequence is 13 residues long. CDR1 is LGHDT, CDR2 YNNKEL, per germline (reference sequence). V gave up 1 base and J gave up 1 base, with 5 bases separating them. The CDR3 reads CASSQVGSYEQYF. The DNA of the CDR3 is TGTGCCAGCAGCCAAGTTGGTTCCTACGAGCAGTACTTC.

In DNA, the CDR3 is TGTGCTAGTGGACCGGGACAGGGGCTGAACACTGAAGCTTTCTTT. Protein sequence: CASGPGQGLNTEAFF. The V gene is TRBV12-5, the J gene TRBJ1-1; the match to TRBD1 covers 10 bases. V was pared by 6 bases and J by 0 bases, with 4 bases of the junction left unmatched. The CDR3 totals 15 residues. Germline CDR1 and CDR2: LGHNT and FRNRAP.

Many counts were recorded for this clonotype. The genes are TRBV27 and TRBJ1-4; a possible D gene is TRBD1 (6 bases). The germline V gene has CDR1 MNHEY and CDR2 SMNVEV (reference sequence). V lost 8 bases and J lost 6, with 19 bases in between. The CDR3 contains 15 residues. The CDR3 is CASSLQGLQDEKLFF. The CDR3 coding sequence is TGTGCCAGCTCCTTACAGGGACTCCAGGATGAAAAACTGTTTTTT.

This clonotype appeared a few times. The chain links TRBV9 to TRBJ2-3; a weak D match, TRBD2 (5 bases). The germline V gene has CDR1 SGDLS and CDR2 YYNGEE. V was cut by 4 bases and J by 5 bases, with 8 bases left in between. The CDR3 has 12 amino acids. The CDR3 sequence: CASSSEGDTQYF. The CDR3 nucleotides are TGTGCCAGCAGCTCCGAGGGAGATACGCAGTATTTT.

This clonotype has a handful of counts. V is TRBV29-1 and J is TRBJ2-5; the D call may be TRBD1 or TRBD2 (5 bases each). With 3 bases removed from V and 4 bases from J, the gap between germline ends came to 9 bases. Germline-derived CDR1 and CDR2 are SQVTM and ANQGSEA. The CDR3 spans 12 residues. The CDR3: CSVERGRETQYF. The CDR3 nucleotides read TGCAGCGTTGAGAGGGGACGAGAGACCCAGTACTTC.

The rearrangement links TRBV6-1 to TRBJ1-5; D possibly corresponds to TRBD1 (5 bases). The CDR3 is 16 residues long. CDR1 is MNHNS and CDR2 is SASEGT in the germline V gene. Trimming stripped 2 bases from V and 6 bases from J, with 17 bases between. CDR3 sequence (DNA): TGTGCCAGCAGTGAATATCCCGGCCAGGGTCTTCAGCCCCAGCATTTT. Protein: CASSEYPGQGLQPQHF.

This clonotype occurred many times. CDR3 DNA: TGTGCCAGCAGCGGGGTCCGGGGACGCCAGCCCCAGCATTTT. Protein sequence: CASSGVRGRQPQHF. The rearrangement uses TRBV28 and TRBJ1-5; weak D call: TRBD1 (5 bases). The germline V gene has CDR1 MDHEN and CDR2 SYDVKM. The ends were cut back, 6 bases at V and 7 bases at J, with 16 bases in the middle. The CDR3 covers 14 residues.

This clonotype has more than one count but fewer than ten. CDR3 DNA: TGTGCCAGCAGTTTTTCCAGGGGCGGCACTGAAGCTTTCTTT. Translated, it gives CASSFSRGGTEAFF. The chain joins TRBV12-3 or TRBV12-4 to TRBJ1-1; perhaps TRBD1 as D (6 bases). This CDR3 region has 14 residues. V was clipped by 3 bases and J by 4 bases, with 12 bases between them.

Many counts were recorded for this clonotype. The rearrangement links TRBV7-8 to TRBJ1-6, with D unresolved. V was cut by 8 bases and J by 7 bases, with 12 bases left in between. The germline V gene encodes CDR1 SGHVS and CDR2 FQNEAQ. The CDR3 has 13 amino acids. CDR3 sequence reads: CASRASENSPLHF. CDR3 DNA: TGTGCCAGCCGCGCAAGTGAAAATTCACCCCTCCACTTT. Full variable domain (remainder filled in from reference TRBV7-8 and TRBJ1-6): GAGVSQSPRYKVAKRGQDVALRCDPISGHVSLFWYQQALGQGPEFLTYFQNEAQLDKSGLPSDRFFAERPEGSVSTLKIQRTQQEDSAVYLCASRASENSPLHFGNGTRLTVT.

There are a few counts of this clonotype. The rearrangement uses TRBV4-3 and TRBJ1-5; D might be TRBD1 (6 bases). Germline CDR1 and CDR2: LGHNA and YSLEER. The ends were cut back, 3 bases at V and 3 bases at J, with 9 bases in the middle. CDR3 length: 14 residues. The CDR3 loop reads CASSQTGFNQPQHF. The CDR3 nucleotides are TGCGCCAGCAGCCAGACAGGATTCAATCAGCCCCAGCATTTT.

Ten or more counts support this clonotype. This CDR3 reads CASSQDGGPETQYF. In DNA, the CDR3 is TGTGCCAGCAGCCAAGACGGAGGGCCGGAGACCCAGTACTTC. The V and J genes are TRBV3-1 and TRBJ2-5, with a weak D call TRBD2 (6 bases). CDR3 length equals 14 residues. V was clipped by 0 bases and J by 5 bases, with 10 bases between them. Germline CDR1 reads LGHDT; CDR2 reads YNNKEL (reference sequence).

This clonotype was observed a handful of times. The rearrangement uses TRBV10-3 and TRBJ1-2; 8 nucleotides line up with TRBD1. The germline V gene encodes CDR1 ENHRY and CDR2 SYGVKD. Germline trimming cut 10 bases from V and 5 bases from J; bases unmatched to any gene: 15. The CDR3 sequence is 15 residues long. The chain's CDR3 is CATISGTGSYYGYTF. DNA of the CDR3: TGTGCCACCATATCCGGGACAGGATCCTATTATGGCTACACCTTC.

This clonotype was seen a few times. DNA of the CDR3: TGTGCCAGCAGGAGAGAACAGGGCCCCTCTTTTTACGAGCAGTACTTC. It is translated as CASRREQGPSFYEQYF. This chain links TRBV28 with TRBJ2-7; a possible D gene is TRBD1 (6 bases). This CDR3 region has 16 residues. V lost 6 bases to trimming and J lost 4 bases, with 22 bases between them. From germline, CDR1 is MDHEN and CDR2 SYDVKM.

This clonotype occurred many times. This chain links TRBV2 with TRBJ1-1, with D possibly being TRBD1 (6 bases). The CDR3 sequence is 14 residues long. Germline V gene sequence: CDR1 SNHLY, CDR2 FYNNEI. V was trimmed by 7 bases and J by 3 bases, leaving 15 bases between them. CDR3 region: CASKGGLWDTEAFF. The CDR3 region has the DNA TGTGCCAGCAAAGGGGGGCTTTGGGACACTGAAGCTTTCTTT.

Ten or more counts support this clonotype. The chain recombines TRBV5-1 with TRBJ2-5; 8 nucleotides agree with TRBD2. This CDR3 has 16 residues. V was clipped by 3 bases and J by 3 bases; unmatched bases: 10. Germline CDR1 is SGHRS and CDR2 is YFSETQ. CDR3 protein: CASSWAVTSGKETQYF. The DNA of the CDR3 is TGCGCCAGCAGCTGGGCCGTCACTAGCGGCAAAGAGACCCAGTACTTC.

This clonotype came up many times. The V and J genes are TRBV4-3 and TRBJ2-7; 7 bases are a match to TRBD2. J gave up 3 bases and V 0 bases, and 2 bases lay outside the gene matches. Germline-derived CDR1 and CDR2 are LGHNA and YSLEER. CDR3 length equals 14 residues. The CDR3 DNA reads as TGCGCCAGCAGCCAAGAACGGGGGGACTACGAGCAGTACTTC. Residues: CASSQERGDYEQYF.

To note about this clonotype: A much more abundant neighbour one base away suggests this may be a read error. The rearrangement uses TRBV28 and TRBJ1-1; no reliable D call. The CDR3 contains 12 residues. The germline V gene has CDR1 MDHEN and CDR2 SYDVKM. Trimming stripped 8 bases from V and 1 base from J, with 8 bases between. CDR3 nucleotides: TGTGCCAGCCATTCGGGGAACACTGAAGCTTTCTTT. As protein: CASHSGNTEAFF.

The table lists this clonotype with a few counts. The V call is TRBV20-1, the J call TRBJ2-7, with 9 bases that match TRBD1. The J segment lost 7 bases and the V segment lost 5 bases, leaving 6 bases of the junction unmatched. From germline, CDR1 is DFQATT and CDR2 SNEGSKA (reference sequence). CDR3 size: 12 residues. In DNA, the CDR3 is TGCAGTGCTGTACAGGGGGCGGGGGAGCAGTACTTC. Protein: CSAVQGAGEQYF.

The table lists this clonotype with a few counts. The rearrangement joins TRBV2 to TRBJ2-3; TRBD2 agrees at 15 bases. Trimming removed 6 bases from V and 3 bases from J; junction bases left unmatched: 7. The CDR3 totals 17 residues. From germline, CDR1 is SNHLY and CDR2 FYNNEI. The CDR3 here is CASRGLAGGPWTDTQYF. The CDR3 DNA is TGTGCCAGCAGAGGACTAGCGGGGGGGCCGTGGACAGATACGCAGTATTTT.

The chain combines TRBV11-3 with TRBJ2-7; D may be TRBD2 (5 bases). Per the germline V gene, CDR1 is SGHNT and CDR2 is YENEEA. V lost 2 bases to trimming and J lost 0 bases, with 11 bases between them. The CDR3 consists of 15 residues. As DNA, the CDR3 is TGTGCCAGCAGCTTATCCGGGGATTTCTCCTACGAGCAGTACTTC. It yields the protein CASSLSGDFSYEQYF.

This clonotype was counted many times. The chain recombines TRBV7-6 with TRBJ2-7; possibly TRBD1 for D (6 bases). Germline values: CDR1 SGHVS, CDR2 FNYEAQ. CDR3 size: 14 residues. Deletions cut 4 bases from V and 2 bases from J, with 12 bases between. This CDR3 reads CASSSRDTTYEQYF. CDR3 sequence (DNA): TGTGCCAGCAGCTCCCGGGACACGACCTACGAGCAGTACTTC.

This clonotype has just a few counts. The chain recombines TRBV5-6 with TRBJ1-6; no clear D. V lost 4 bases, J lost 7 bases, and 12 bases lay in between. The CDR3 has 14 amino acids. CDR1 is SGHDT and CDR2 is YYEEEE in the germline V gene. The CDR3 spells CASSHPSNNSPLHF. For the CDR3, the DNA is TGTGCCAGCAGCCATCCGAGTAACAATTCACCCCTCCACTTT.